This entry describes one T cell receptor (beta chain). The PCR contained 60 Vbeta and 13 Jbeta primers. Assay used: immunoSEQ multiplex PCR; TCRdb lists only in-frame clones, some missing. The repertoire includes about 150,000 clones, about four fifths of them detected once, and about 2.7% sits in the top ten. This CDR3 region has 12 residues. Germline-derived CDR1 and CDR2 are ENHRY and SYGVKD. V lost 7 bases and J lost 4, with 10 bases in between. The sample belongs to a study of cytomegalovirus exposure and HLA in healthy donors. Overall study context: There were more than 350 genotyped donors. Of these, about 81% fell in the genetic ancestry cluster associated with self-reported Caucasian donors.

The receptor was derived from a man aged 18 to 29 in good health and CMV-seronegative. J is TRBJ1-1 and V is TRBV10-3; perhaps TRBD1 as D (5 bases). Sequencing was performed on PBMCs. The CDR3 here is CAINAGTTEAFF. The CDR3 DNA reads TGTGCCATCAATGCGGGGACCACTGAAGCTTTCTTT.